A single sample gave rise to the 5 T cell receptor beta chains below, sequenced in a study of blood T cells in healthy people across ages. Through a sample-barcoded 5' primer and a J-beta primer mix, a second PCR was run for roughly 6 to 12 cycles. TCRdb reprocessed the 5' RACE reads via MiXCR and lists one record per CDR3 protein. There are approximately 810,000 distinct CDR3 sequences in the sample; 29% occur only once, and around 16% lies in the top ten. Sequencing was performed on blood. The source of these receptors is an elderly woman in good health.

This clonotype was found many times. The chain employs TRBV10-3 and TRBJ2-7, with TRBD1 matching over 7 bases. J was trimmed by 6 bases and V by 1 base; bases with no gene match: 9. The germline V gene encodes CDR1 ENHRY and CDR2 SYGVKD. The length of the CDR3 is 15 residues. DNA of the CDR3: TGTGCCATCAGTGAGTACACAGGGGAATTTGGCGAGCAGTACTTC. It specifies CAISEYTGEFGEQYF.

A word on this clonotype: A much larger clone differs from this one at a single base, so this may be a read error. The chain combines TRBV27 with TRBJ2-6; perhaps TRBD1 as D (5 bases). The CDR3 sequence is 17 residues long. Germline CDR1 is MNHEY and CDR2 is SMNVEV (reference sequence). The CDR3 region is CASSLVRSYSGANVRTF. CDR3 coding DNA: TGTGCCAGCAGTCTGGTTCGGTCCTACTCTGGGGCCAACGTCCGGACTTTC.

In this sample, this clonotype turned up many times. The chain uses TRBV20-1 and TRBJ2-3, with a possible D match to TRBD1 (6 bases). Trimming pared 5 bases from V and 4 bases from J, leaving 19 bases between. CDR3 size: 15 residues. Germline V gives CDR1 DFQATT, CDR2 SNEGSKA (reference sequence). This chain's CDR3 is CSAALTGLSADTQYF. The DNA for the CDR3 is TGCAGTGCTGCCCTCACAGGGCTTTCGGCAGATACGCAGTATTTT.

This clonotype was seen at least ten times. The chain joins TRBV7-2 to TRBJ1-6; unclear D gene. Trimming removed 2 bases from V and 9 bases from J, with 8 bases in between. The CDR3 has 13 amino acids. Germline assignment: CDR1 SGHTA and CDR2 FQGNSA. CDR3 DNA sequence: TGTGCCAGCAGCTTATCGAGTAGTTCACCCCTCCACTTT. Its translation is CASSLSSSSPLHF.

This clonotype has a handful of counts. The CDR3 DNA follows: TGTGCCAGCTCACCAGGGCCTAGCGGGGCCACAGATACGCAGTATTTT. Amino acid sequence: CASSPGPSGATDTQYF. V gene TRBV18 combines with J gene TRBJ2-3, with 9 bases aligning to TRBD2. The V gene's germline CDR1 is KGHSH and CDR2 LQKENI. This CDR3 comprises 16 residues. V gave up 2 bases and J gave up 2 bases; unmatched junction bases: 5.